These 11 T cell receptor beta chains were sequenced from one sample in a study of response to subunit inactivated influenza vaccine. TCRdb used MiXCR to reprocess the RT-PCR reads, holding one entry per CDR3 protein. The table includes fewer than 700,000 distinct CDR3 sequences, approximately 12% detected once. Specimen: PBMCs from blood, collected roughly 6 weeks after vaccination. These receptors originate from a man between 50 and 59 years old who received an inactivated influenza vaccine.

As DNA, the CDR3 is TGCGCCAGTACCCGGGACAGGAGACAAGAGACCCAGTACTTC. It encodes CASTRDRRQETQYF. The chain has TRBV5-1 and TRBJ2-5; 8 positions match TRBD1. Looked up from germline, CDR1 is SGHRS and CDR2 is YFSETQ. The junction had 8 bases not matched to a gene; V was cut back by 8 bases and J by 2 bases. There are 14 residues in the CDR3.

The V gene is TRBV15, the J gene TRBJ1-3; no reliable D call. The V and J ends lost 0 bases and 2 bases respectively, with 14 bases between them. Germline CDR1 LNHNV, CDR2 YYDKDF (reference sequence). The CDR3 length is 17 residues. CDR3 coding DNA: TGTGCCACCAGCAGAGACGGGCAGTCAATGGCTGGAAACACCATATATTTT. Translated: CATSRDGQSMAGNTIYF.

There are a few counts of this clonotype. The rearrangement links TRBV7-2 to TRBJ2-5; 8 positions agree with TRBD2. The CDR3 sequence is 15 residues long. Germline values: CDR1 SGHTA, CDR2 FQGNSA. Losses at the gene ends were 5 bases for V and 5 bases for J; bases not matched to a gene: 10. CDR3 DNA: TGTGCCAGCAGCCCGGGACTAGGGGGAAGGGAGACCCAGTACTTC. It translates to CASSPGLGGRETQYF.

Many counts were recorded for this clonotype. This chain's CDR3 is CASTTGLGSYNEQFF. CDR3 nucleotide sequence: TGTGCCAGCACCACGGGACTAGGGTCCTACAATGAGCAGTTCTTC. The chain uses TRBV12-3 or TRBV12-4 and TRBJ2-1, with 8 positions matching TRBD2. V shed 7 bases, J shed 1 base, and the junction held 6 bases outside the gene matches. The CDR3 is 15 amino acids.

This clonotype was detected a few times. The gene calls are TRBV6-1 and TRBJ1-5; 7 positions agree with TRBD1. The V segment lost 5 bases and the J segment 7 bases; nucleotides outside the gene matches: 5. CDR1 is MNHNS, CDR2 SASEGT, per germline. The length of the CDR3 is 13 residues. The CDR3 here is CASSQTGNQPQHF. CDR3 coding DNA: TGTGCCAGCAGTCAGACAGGGAACCAGCCCCAGCATTTT.

This clonotype was picked up many times. This chain uses TRBV7-9 with TRBJ2-1, with TRBD2 identical over 9 bases. The CDR3 contains 13 residues. Losses at the gene ends were 5 bases for V and 6 bases for J; bases not matched to a gene: 2. In germline, CDR1 is SEHNR, CDR2 FQNEAQ (reference sequence). The chain's CDR3 is CASSVSGGNEQFF. CDR3 sequence (DNA): TGTGCCAGCAGCGTTAGCGGGGGCAATGAGCAGTTCTTC.

This clonotype was found many times. The chain is built from TRBV5-1 and TRBJ2-3; D could derive from TRBD1 or TRBD2 (5 bases each). The CDR3 contains 15 residues. Trimming took 2 bases from V and 1 from J, leaving 11 bases between them. Germline V gives CDR1 SGHRS, CDR2 YFSETQ. CDR3 amino acids: CASSFGGAGTDTQYF. The CDR3 DNA follows: TGCGCCAGCAGCTTTGGGGGAGCGGGCACAGATACGCAGTATTTT. The full variable domain, with the rest looked up from reference TRBV5-1 and TRBJ2-3, is KAGVTQTPRYLIKTRGQQVTLSCSPISGHRSVSWYQQTPGQGLQFLFEYFSETQRNKGNFPGRFSGRQFSNSRSEMNVSTLELGDSALYLCASSFGGAGTDTQYFGPGTRLTVL.

The sample holds many counts of this clonotype. The chain carries TRBV10-3 and TRBJ2-5, with TRBD1 matching over 7 bases. V lost 11 bases to trimming and J lost 4 bases; unmatched junction nucleotides: 1. The CDR3 extends over 10 amino acids. CDR1 and CDR2 (germline): ENHRY, SYGVKD. Here the CDR3 DNA reads TGTGCCGCAGGGGGAGAGACCCAGTACTTC. Amino acids: CAAGGETQYF.

The chain links TRBV9 to TRBJ1-6, with 7 bases that match TRBD1. Trimming took 9 bases from V and 8 from J; bases not matched to a gene: 5. CDR3 size: 12 residues. Per the germline V gene, CDR1 is SGDLS and CDR2 is YYNGEE. The CDR3 nucleotides read TGTGCCAAAGGACAGGTGTATTCACCCCTCCACTTT. Translating it yields CAKGQVYSPLHF.

In the case of this clonotype: Given a much more abundant clone one base away, this may be a read error. The chain joins TRBV7-8 to TRBJ2-3; TRBD1 aligns across 7 bases. CDR3 length equals 14 residues. Germline assignment: CDR1 SGHVS and CDR2 FQNEAQ. DNA for the CDR3: TGTGCCGGCAGCTTAGGGGGCGAATCAGATACGCAGTATTTT. Its protein is CAGSLGGESDTQYF.

The chain employs TRBV12-3 or TRBV12-4 and TRBJ2-7; TRBD2 aligns across 9 bases. With 1 base clipped from V and 4 bases from J, the junction kept 5 bases outside the gene matches. The CDR3 has 15 amino acids. CDR3 residues: CASSLVLAGRYEQYF. DNA for the CDR3: TGTGCCAGCAGTTTAGTCCTAGCGGGAAGGTACGAGCAGTACTTC.